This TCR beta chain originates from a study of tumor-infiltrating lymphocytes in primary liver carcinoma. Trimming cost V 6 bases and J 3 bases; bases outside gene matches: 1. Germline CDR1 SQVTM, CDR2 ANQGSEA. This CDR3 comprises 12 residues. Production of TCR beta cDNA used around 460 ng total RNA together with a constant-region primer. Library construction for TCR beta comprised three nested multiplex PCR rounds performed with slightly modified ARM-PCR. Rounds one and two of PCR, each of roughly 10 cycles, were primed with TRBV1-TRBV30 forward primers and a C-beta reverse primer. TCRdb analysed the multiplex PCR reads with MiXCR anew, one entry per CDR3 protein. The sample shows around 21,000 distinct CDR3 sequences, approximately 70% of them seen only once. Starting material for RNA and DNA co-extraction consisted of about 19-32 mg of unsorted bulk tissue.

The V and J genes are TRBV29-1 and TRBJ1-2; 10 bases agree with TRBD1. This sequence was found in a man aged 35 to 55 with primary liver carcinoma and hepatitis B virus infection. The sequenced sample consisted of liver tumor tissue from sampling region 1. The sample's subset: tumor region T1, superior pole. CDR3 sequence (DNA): TGCAGCGTAGGGACAGGGGACTATGGCTACACCTTC. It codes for CSVGTGDYGYTF.